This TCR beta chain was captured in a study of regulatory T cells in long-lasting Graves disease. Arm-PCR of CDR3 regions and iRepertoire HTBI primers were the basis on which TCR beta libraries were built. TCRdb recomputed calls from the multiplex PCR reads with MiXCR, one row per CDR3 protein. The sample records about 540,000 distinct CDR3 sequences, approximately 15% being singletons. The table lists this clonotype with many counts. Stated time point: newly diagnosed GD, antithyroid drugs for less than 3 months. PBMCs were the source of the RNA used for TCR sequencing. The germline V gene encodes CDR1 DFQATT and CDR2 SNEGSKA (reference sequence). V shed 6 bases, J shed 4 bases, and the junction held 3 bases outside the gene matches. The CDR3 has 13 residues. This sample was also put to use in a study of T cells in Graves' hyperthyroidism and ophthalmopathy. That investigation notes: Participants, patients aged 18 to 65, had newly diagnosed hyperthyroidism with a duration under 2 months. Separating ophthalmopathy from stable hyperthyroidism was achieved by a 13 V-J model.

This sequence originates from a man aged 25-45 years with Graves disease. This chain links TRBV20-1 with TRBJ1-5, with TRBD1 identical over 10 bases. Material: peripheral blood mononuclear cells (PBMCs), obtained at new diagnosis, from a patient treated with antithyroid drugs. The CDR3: CSARTGGNQPQHF. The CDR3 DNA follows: TGCAGTGCCCGGACAGGGGGGAATCAGCCCCAGCATTTT.